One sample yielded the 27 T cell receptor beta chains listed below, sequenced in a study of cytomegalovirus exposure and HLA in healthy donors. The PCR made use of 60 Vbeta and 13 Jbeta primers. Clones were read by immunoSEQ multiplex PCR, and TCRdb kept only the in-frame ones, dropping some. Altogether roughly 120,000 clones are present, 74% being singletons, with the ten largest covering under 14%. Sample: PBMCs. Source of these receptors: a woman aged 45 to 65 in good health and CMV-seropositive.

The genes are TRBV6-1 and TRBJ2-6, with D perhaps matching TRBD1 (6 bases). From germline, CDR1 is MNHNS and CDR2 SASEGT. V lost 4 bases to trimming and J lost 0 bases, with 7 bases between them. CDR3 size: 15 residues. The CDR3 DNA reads TGTGCCAGCAGTGCAGGGGTCTCTGGGGCCAACGTCCTGACTTTC. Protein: CASSAGVSGANVLTF.

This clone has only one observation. CDR3 amino acids: CAWERGGRDTQYF. In DNA, the CDR3 is TGTGCCTGGGAGCGGGGGGGCCGGGATACGCAGTATTTT. V is TRBV30 and J is TRBJ2-3; 10 bases agree with TRBD2. The junction had 5 bases not matched to a gene; V was cut back by 5 bases and J by 6 bases. Germline V gene data show CDR1 as GTSNPN and CDR2 as SVGIG (reference sequence). There are 13 residues in the CDR3.

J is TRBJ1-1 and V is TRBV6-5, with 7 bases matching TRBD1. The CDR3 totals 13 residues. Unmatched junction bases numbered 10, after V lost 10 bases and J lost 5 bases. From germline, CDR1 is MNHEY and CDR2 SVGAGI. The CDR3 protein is CATRQGIGTEAFF. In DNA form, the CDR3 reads TGTGCCACCCGACAGGGAATTGGGACTGAAGCTTTCTTT.

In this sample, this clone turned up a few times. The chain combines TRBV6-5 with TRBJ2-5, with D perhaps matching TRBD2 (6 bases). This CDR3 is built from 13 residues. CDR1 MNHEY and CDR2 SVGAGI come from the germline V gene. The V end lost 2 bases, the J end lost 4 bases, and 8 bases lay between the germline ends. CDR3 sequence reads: CASSYLGGETQYF. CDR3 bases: TGTGCCAGCAGTTACCTCGGGGGAGAGACCCAGTACTTC.

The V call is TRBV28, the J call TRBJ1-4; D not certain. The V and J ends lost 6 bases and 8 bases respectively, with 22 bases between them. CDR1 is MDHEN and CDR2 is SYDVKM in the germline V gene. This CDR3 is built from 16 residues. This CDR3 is CASSPNPQREEEKLFF. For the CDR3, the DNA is TGTGCCAGCAGCCCCAACCCACAAAGGGAGGAGGAAAAACTGTTTTTT. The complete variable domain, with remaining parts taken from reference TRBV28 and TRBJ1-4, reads DVKVTQSSRYLVKRTGEKVFLECVQDMDHENMFWYRQDPGLGLRLIYFSYDVKMKEKGDIPEGYSVSREKKERFSLILESASTNQTSMYLCASSPNPQREEEKLFFGSGTQLSVL.

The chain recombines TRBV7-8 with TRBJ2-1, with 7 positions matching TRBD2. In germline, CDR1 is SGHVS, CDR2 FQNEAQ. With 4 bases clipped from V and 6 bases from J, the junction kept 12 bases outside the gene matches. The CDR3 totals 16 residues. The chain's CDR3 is CASSSNRTRRGNEQFF. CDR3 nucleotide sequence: TGTGCCAGCAGCTCAAATAGGACTAGAAGAGGCAATGAGCAGTTCTTC. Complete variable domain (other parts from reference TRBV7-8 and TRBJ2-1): GAGVSQSPRYKVAKRGQDVALRCDPISGHVSLFWYQQALGQGPEFLTYFQNEAQLDKSGLPSDRFFAERPEGSVSTLKIQRTQQEDSAVYLCASSSNRTRRGNEQFFGPGTRLTVL.

The CDR3 DNA sequence: TGTGCCACAACGGGACAGGGGGCTGAAAAACTGTTTTTT. Residues: CATTGQGAEKLFF. The chain employs TRBV25-1 and TRBJ1-4, with TRBD1 matching over 12 bases. The junction had 4 bases not matched to a gene; V was cut back by 10 bases and J by 7 bases. The CDR3 runs 13 residues. Looked up from germline, CDR1 is MGHDK and CDR2 is SYGVNS. Drawing the rest from reference TRBV25-1 and TRBJ1-4, the complete variable domain is EADIYQTPRYLVIGTGKKITLECSQTMGHDKMYWYQQDPGMELHLIHYSYGVNSTEKGDLSSESTVSRIRTEHFPLTLESARPSHTSQYLCATTGQGAEKLFFGSGTQLSVL.

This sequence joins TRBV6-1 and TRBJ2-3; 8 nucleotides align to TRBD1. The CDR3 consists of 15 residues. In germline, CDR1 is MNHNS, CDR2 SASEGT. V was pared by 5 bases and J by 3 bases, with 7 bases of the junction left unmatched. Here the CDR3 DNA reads TGTGCCAGCAGTCTTCTAGGACAGGGAACAGATACGCAGTATTTT. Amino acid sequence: CASSLLGQGTDTQYF.

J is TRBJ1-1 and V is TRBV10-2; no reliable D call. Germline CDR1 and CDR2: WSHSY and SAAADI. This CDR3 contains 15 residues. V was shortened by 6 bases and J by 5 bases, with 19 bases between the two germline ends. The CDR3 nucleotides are TGCGCCAGCAGCGACCAGATACCAGGAAGGACTGAAGCTTTCTTT. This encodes CASSDQIPGRTEAFF.

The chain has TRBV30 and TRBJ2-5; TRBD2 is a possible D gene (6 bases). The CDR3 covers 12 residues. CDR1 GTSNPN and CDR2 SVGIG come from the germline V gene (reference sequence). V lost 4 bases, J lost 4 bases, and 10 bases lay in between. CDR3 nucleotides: TGTGCCTGGACCGGGGGTGGAGAGACCCAGTACTTC. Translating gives CAWTGGGETQYF.

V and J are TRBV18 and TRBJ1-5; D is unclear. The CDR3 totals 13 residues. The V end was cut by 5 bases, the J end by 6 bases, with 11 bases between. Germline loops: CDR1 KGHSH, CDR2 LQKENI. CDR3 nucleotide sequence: TGTGCCAGCTCATACGGGTTGGGTCAGCCCCAGCATTTT. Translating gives CASSYGLGQPQHF. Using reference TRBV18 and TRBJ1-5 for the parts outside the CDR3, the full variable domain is NAGVMQNPRHLVRRRGQEARLRCSPMKGHSHVYWYRQLPEEGLKFMVYLQKENIIDESGMPKERFSAEFPKEGPSILRIQQVVRGDSAAYFCASSYGLGQPQHFGDGTRLSIL.

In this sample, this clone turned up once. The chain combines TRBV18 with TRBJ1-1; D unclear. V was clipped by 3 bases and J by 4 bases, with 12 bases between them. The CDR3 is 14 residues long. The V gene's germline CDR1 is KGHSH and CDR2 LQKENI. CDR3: CASSPSRTSTEAFF. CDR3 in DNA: TGTGCCAGCTCACCCAGCAGGACTTCCACTGAAGCTTTCTTT.

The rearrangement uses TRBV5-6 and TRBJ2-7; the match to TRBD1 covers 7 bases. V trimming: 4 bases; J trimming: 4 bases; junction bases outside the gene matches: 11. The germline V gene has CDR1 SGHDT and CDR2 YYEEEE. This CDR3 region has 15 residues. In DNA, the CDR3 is TGTGCCAGCAGCCCCCCCGGGACAGTCCTATACGAGCAGTACTTC. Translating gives CASSPPGTVLYEQYF. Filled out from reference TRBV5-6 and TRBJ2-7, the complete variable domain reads DAGVTQSPTHLIKTRGQQVTLRCSPKSGHDTVSWYQQALGQGPQFIFQYYEEEERQRGNFPDRFSGHQFPNYSSELNVNALLLGDSALYLCASSPPGTVLYEQYFGPGTRLTVT.

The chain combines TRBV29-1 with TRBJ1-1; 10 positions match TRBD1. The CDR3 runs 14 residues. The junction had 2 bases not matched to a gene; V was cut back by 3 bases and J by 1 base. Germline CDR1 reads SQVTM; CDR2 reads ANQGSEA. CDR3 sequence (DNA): TGCAGCGTTGATCGACAGGGGGCGAACACTGAAGCTTTCTTT. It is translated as CSVDRQGANTEAFF.

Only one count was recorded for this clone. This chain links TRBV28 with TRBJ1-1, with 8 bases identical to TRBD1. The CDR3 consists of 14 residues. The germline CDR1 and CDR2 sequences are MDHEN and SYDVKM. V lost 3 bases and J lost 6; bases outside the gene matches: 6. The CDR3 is CASSLGQAIAEAFF. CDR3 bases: TGTGCCAGCAGTTTGGGACAGGCGATCGCTGAAGCTTTCTTT. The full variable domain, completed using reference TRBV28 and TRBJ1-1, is DVKVTQSSRYLVKRTGEKVFLECVQDMDHENMFWYRQDPGLGLRLIYFSYDVKMKEKGDIPEGYSVSREKKERFSLILESASTNQTSMYLCASSLGQAIAEAFFGQGTRLTVV.

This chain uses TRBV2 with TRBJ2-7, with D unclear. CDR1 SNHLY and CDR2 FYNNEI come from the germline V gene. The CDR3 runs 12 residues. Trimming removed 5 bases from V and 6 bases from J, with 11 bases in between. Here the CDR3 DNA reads TGTGCCAGCAGTTTTCAGGTATCCGAGCAGTACTTC. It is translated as CASSFQVSEQYF.

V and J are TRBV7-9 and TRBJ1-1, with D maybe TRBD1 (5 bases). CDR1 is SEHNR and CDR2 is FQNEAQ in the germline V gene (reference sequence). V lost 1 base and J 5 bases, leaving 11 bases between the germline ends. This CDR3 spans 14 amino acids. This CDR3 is CASSLGFGGTEAFF. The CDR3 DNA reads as TGTGCCAGCAGCTTAGGCTTCGGGGGGACTGAAGCTTTCTTT.

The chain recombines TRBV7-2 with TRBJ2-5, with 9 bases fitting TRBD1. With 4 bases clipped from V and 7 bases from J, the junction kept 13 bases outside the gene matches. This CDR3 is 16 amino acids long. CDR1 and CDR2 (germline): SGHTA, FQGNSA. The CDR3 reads CASSSRGRQGEGTQYF. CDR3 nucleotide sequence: TGTGCCAGCAGCTCTAGGGGGAGACAGGGGGAAGGGACCCAGTACTTC.

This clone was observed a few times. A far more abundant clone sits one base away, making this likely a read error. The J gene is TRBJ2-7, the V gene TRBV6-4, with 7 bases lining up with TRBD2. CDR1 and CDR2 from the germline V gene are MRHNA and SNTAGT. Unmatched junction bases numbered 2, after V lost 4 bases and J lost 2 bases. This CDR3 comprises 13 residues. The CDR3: CASSGGTTYEQYF. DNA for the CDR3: TGTGCCAGCAGTGGTGGGACTACCTACGAGCAGTACTTC.

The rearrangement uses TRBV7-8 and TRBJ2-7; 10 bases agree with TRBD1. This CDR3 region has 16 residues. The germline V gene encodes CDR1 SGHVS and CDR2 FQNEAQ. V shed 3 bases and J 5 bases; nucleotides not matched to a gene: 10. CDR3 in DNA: TGTGCCAGCAGCTTGGACAGGGGGACAATTCGGCACGAGCAGTACTTC. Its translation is CASSLDRGTIRHEQYF.

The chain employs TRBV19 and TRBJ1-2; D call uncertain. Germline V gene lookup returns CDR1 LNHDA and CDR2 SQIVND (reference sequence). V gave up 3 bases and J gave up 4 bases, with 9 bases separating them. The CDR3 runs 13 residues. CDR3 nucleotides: TGTGCCAGTAGTATCGTTAGAGGCTATGGCTACACCTTC. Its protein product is CASSIVRGYGYTF.

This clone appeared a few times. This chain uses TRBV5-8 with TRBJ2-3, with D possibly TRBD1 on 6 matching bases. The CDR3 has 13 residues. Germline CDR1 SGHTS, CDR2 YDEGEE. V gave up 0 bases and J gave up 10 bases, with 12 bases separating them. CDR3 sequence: CASSLEVGAAQYF. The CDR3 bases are TGTGCCAGCAGCTTGGAGGTGGGGGCTGCGCAGTATTTT.

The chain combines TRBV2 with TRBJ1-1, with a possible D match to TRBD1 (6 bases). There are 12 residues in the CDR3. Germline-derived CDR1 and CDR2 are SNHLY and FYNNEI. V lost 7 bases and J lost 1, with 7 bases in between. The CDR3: CASKGENTEAFF. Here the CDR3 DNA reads TGTGCCAGCAAGGGGGAGAACACTGAAGCTTTCTTT.

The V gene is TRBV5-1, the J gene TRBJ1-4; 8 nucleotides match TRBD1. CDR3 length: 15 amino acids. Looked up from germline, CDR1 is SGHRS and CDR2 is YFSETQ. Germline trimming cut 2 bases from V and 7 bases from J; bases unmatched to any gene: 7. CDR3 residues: CASSLTGTGVEKLFF. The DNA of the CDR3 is TGCGCCAGCAGCTTAACCGGGACAGGCGTTGAAAAACTGTTTTTT.

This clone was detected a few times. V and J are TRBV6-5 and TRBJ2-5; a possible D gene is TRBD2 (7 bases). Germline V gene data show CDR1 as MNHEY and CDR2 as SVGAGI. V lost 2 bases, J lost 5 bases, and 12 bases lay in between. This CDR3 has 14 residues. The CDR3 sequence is CASSYGGAVETQYF. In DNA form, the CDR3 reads TGTGCCAGCAGTTACGGGGGGGCGGTGGAGACCCAGTACTTC.

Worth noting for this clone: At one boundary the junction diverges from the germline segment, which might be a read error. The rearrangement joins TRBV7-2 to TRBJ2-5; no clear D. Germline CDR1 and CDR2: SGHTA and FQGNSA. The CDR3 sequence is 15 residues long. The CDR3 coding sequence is TGTGCCAGCAGCTTAGGATCGGTACTCCAACAGACCCAGTACTTC. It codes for CASSLGSVLQQTQYF.

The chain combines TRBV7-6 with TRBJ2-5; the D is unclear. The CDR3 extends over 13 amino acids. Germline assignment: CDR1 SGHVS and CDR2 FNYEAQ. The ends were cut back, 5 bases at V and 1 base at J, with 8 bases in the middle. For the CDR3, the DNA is TGTGCCAGCAGCCGAGAGATCCAAGAGACCCAGTACTTC. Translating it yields CASSREIQETQYF.